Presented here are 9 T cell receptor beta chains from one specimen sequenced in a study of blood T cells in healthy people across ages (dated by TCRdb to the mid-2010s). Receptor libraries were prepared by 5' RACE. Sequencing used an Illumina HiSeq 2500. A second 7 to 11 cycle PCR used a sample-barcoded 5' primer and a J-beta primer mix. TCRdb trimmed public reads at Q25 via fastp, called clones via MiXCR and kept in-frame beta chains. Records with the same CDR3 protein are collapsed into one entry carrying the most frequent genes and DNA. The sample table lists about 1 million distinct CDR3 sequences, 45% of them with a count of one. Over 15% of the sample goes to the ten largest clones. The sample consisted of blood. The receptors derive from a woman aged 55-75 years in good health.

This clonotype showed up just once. CDR3 sequence (DNA): TGTGCCAGCAGCTTGGACAGGGGGCGTTCAGGGGATGAAAAACTGTTTTTT. Protein: CASSLDRGRSGDEKLFF. The chain employs TRBV7-9 and TRBJ1-4; 11 bases are a match to TRBD1. CDR1 and CDR2 (germline): SEHNR, FQNEAQ (reference sequence). Losses at the gene ends were 3 bases for V and 6 bases for J; bases not matched to a gene: 9. This CDR3 comprises 17 residues.

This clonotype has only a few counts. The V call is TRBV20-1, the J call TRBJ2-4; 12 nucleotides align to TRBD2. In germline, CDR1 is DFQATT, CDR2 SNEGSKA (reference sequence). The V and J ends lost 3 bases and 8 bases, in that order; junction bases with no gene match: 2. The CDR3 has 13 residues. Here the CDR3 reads CSARTSGSDIQYF. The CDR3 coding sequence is TGCAGTGCTAGGACTAGCGGGAGTGACATTCAGTACTTC.

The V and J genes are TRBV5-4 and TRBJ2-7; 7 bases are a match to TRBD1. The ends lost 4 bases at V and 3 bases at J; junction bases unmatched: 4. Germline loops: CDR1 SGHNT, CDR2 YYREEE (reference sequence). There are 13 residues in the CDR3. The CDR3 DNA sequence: TGTGCCAGCAGCGAGGACAGGAACTACGAGCAGTACTTC. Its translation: CASSEDRNYEQYF. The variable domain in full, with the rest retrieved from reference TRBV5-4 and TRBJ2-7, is ETGVTQSPTHLIKTRGQQVTLRCSSQSGHNTVSWYQQALGQGPQFIFQYYREEENGRGNFPPRFSGLQFPNYSSELNVNALELDDSALYLCASSEDRNYEQYFGPGTRLTVT.

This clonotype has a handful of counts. Here the CDR3 reads CASGLWGYQETQYF. Here the CDR3 DNA reads TGTGCCAGCGGACTCTGGGGATACCAAGAGACCCAGTACTTC. The V and J genes are TRBV3-1 and TRBJ2-5; weak D call: TRBD2 (5 bases). The length of the CDR3 is 14 residues. V lost 8 bases to trimming and J lost 0 bases, with 13 bases between them. Per germline, CDR1 LGHDT and CDR2 YNNKEL (reference sequence).

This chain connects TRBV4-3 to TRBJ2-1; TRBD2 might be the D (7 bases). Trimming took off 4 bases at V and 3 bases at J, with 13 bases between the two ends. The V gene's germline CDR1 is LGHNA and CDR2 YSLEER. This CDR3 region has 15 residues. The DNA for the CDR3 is TGCGCCAGCAGCCGCGGGGGACAAAACTACAATGAGCAGTTCTTC. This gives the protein CASSRGGQNYNEQFF.

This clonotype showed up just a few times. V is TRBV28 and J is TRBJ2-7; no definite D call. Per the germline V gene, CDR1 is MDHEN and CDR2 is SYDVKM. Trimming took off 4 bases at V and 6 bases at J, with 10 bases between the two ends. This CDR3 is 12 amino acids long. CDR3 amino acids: CASSSLVPEQYF. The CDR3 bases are TGTGCCAGCAGTTCTCTAGTTCCCGAGCAGTACTTC.

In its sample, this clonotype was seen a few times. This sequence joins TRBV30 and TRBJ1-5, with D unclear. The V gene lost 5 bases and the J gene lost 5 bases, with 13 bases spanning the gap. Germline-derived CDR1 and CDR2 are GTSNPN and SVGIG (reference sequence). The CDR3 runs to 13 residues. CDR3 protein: CAWSGGGDQPQHF. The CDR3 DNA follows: TGTGCCTGGTCAGGTGGCGGTGATCAGCCCCAGCATTTT.

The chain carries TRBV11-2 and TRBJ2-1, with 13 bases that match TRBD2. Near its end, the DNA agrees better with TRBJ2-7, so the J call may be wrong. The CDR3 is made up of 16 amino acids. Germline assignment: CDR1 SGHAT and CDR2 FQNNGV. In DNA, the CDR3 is TGTGCCAGCAGCCGCCCGGGACTAGCGGGGCTAAATGAGCAGTACTTC. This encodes CASSRPGLAGLNEQYF.

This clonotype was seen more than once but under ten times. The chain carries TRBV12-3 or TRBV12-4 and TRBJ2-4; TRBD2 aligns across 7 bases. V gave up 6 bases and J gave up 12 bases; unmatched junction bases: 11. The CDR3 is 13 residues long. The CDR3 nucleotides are TGTGCCAGCAGAACGGGACTACCGCCCGATCAGTACTTC. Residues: CASRTGLPPDQYF.